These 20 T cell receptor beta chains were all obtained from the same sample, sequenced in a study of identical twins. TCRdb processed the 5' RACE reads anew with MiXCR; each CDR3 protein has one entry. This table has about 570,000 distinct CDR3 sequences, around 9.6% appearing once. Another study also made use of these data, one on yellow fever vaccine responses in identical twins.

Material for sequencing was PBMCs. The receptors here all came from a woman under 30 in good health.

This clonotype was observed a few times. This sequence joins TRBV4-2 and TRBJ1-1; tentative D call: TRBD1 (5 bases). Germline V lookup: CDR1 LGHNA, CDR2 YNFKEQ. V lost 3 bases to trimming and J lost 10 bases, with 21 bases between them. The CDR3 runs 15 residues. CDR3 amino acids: CASSQTDRPGLGAFF. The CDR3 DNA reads TGTGCCAGCAGCCAGACTGACAGACCAGGCCTTGGAGCTTTCTTT.

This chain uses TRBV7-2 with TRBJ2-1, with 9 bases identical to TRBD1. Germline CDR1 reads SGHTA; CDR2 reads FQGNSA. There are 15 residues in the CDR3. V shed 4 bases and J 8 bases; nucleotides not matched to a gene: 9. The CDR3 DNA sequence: TGTGCCAGCAGCTCGCCGGGACAGGGAAAGTATGAGCAGTTCTTC. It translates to CASSSPGQGKYEQFF.

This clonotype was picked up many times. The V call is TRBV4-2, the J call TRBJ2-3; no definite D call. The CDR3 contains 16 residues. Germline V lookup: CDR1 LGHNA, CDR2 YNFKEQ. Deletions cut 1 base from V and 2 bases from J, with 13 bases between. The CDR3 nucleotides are TGTGCCAGCAGCCAAGGGGCTAGGGTAGACACAGATACGCAGTATTTT. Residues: CASSQGARVDTDTQYF.

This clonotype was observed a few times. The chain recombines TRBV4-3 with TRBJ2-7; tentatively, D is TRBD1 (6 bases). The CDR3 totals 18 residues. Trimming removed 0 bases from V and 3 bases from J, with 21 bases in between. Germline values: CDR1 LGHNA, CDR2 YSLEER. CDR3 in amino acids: CASSQDGTGQLPDYEQYF. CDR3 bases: TGCGCCAGCAGCCAAGATGGGACCGGACAGCTACCCGACTACGAGCAGTACTTC.

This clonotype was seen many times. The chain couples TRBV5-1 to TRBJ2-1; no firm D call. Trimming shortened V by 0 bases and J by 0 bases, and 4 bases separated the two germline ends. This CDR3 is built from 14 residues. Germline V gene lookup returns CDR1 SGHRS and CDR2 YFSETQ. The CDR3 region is CASSLGFSYNEQFF. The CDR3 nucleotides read TGCGCCAGCAGCTTGGGGTTCTCCTACAATGAGCAGTTCTTC.

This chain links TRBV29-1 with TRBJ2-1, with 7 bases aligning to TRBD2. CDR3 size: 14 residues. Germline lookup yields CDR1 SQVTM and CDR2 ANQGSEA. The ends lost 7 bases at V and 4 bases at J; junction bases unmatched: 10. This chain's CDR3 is CSAQWGGRYNEQFF. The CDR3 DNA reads TGCAGCGCCCAATGGGGGGGACGATACAATGAGCAGTTCTTC.

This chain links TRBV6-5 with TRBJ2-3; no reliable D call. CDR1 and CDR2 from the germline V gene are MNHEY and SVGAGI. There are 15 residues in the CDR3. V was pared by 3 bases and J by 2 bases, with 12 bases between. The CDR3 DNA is TGTGCCAGCAGTTATCGCGGACCACCCACAGATACGCAGTATTTT. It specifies CASSYRGPPTDTQYF.

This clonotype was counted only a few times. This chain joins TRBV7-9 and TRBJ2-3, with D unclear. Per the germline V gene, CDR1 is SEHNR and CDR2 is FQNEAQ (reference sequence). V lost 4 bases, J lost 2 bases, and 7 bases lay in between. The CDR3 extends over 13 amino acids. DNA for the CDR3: TGTGCCAGCAGCTCCAGAAACACAGATACGCAGTATTTT. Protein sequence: CASSSRNTDTQYF.

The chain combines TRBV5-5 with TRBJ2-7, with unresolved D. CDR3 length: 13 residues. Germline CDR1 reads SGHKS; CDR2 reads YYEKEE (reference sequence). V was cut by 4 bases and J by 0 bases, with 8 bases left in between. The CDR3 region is CASSPWLSYEQYF. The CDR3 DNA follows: TGTGCCAGCAGCCCATGGCTCTCCTACGAGCAGTACTTC. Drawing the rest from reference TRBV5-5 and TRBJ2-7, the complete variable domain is DAGVTQSPTHLIKTRGQQVTLRCSPISGHKSVSWYQQVLGQGPQFIFQYYEKEERGRGNFPDRFSARQFPNYSSELNVNALLLGDSALYLCASSPWLSYEQYFGPGTRLTVT.

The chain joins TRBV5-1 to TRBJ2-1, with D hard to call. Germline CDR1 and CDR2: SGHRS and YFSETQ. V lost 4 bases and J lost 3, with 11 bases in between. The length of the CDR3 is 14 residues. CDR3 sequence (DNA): TGCGCCAGCAGCCGGAATGGCCTCTACAATGAGCAGTTCTTC. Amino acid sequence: CASSRNGLYNEQFF.

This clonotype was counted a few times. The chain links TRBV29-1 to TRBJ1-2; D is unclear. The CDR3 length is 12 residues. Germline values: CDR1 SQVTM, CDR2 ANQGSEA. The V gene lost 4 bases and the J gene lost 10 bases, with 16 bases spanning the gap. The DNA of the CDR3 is TGCAGCGTTGTGAACTCTCGTCGATCCTACACCTTC. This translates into CSVVNSRRSYTF.

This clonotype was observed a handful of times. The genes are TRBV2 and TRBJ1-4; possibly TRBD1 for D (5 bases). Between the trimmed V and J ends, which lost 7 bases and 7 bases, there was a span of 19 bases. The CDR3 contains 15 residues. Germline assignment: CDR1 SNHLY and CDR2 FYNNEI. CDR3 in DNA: TGTGCCAGCATTCGGTCGTGGCAGGGAGGTGAAAAACTGTTTTTT. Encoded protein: CASIRSWQGGEKLFF.

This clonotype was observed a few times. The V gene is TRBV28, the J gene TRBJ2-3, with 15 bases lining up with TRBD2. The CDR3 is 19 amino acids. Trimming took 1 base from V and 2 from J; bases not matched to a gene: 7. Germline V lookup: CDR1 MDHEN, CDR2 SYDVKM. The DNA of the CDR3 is TGTGCCAGCAGTTTATCCCCTGGACTAGCGGGGGGGTACACAGATACGCAGTATTTT. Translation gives CASSLSPGLAGGYTDTQYF.

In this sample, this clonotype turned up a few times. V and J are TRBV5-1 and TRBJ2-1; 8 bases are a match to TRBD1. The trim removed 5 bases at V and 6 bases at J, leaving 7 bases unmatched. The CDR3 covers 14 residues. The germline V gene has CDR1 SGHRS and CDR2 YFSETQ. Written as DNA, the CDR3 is TGCGCCAGCAGTCCAGGGGGCGAAGTCAATGAGCAGTTCTTC. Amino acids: CASSPGGEVNEQFF. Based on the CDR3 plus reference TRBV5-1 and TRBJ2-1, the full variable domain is KAGVTQTPRYLIKTRGQQVTLSCSPISGHRSVSWYQQTPGQGLQFLFEYFSETQRNKGNFPGRFSGRQFSNSRSEMNVSTLELGDSALYLCASSPGGEVNEQFFGPGTRLTVL.

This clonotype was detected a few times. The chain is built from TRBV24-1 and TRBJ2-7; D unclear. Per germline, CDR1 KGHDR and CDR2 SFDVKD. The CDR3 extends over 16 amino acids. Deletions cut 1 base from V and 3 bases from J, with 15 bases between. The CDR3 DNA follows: TGTGCCACCAGTGATTTTAAGGTTTTTTCTCTCTACGAGCAGTACTTC. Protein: CATSDFKVFSLYEQYF.

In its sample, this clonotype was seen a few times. The CDR3, as DNA: TGTGCCAGCAGCTTAGGCGGTAACGCCGGGGAGCTGTTTTTT. It codes for CASSLGGNAGELFF. The V gene is TRBV11-3, the J gene TRBJ2-2; D remains unclear. Germline values: CDR1 SGHNT, CDR2 YENEEA. Trimming stripped 1 base from V and 6 bases from J, with 9 bases between. There are 14 residues in the CDR3.

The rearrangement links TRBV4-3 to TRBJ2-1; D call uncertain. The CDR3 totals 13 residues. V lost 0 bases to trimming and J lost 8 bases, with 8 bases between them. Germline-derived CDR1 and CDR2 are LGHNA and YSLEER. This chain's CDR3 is CASSQDHYDEQFF. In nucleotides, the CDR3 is TGCGCCAGCAGCCAAGATCATTATGATGAGCAGTTCTTC.

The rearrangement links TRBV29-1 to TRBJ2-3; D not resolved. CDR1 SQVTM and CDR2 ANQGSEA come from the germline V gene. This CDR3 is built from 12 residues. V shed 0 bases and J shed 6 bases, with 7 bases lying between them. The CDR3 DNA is TGCAGCGTTGAAGATCCTGGGGATACGCAGTATTTT. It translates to CSVEDPGDTQYF.

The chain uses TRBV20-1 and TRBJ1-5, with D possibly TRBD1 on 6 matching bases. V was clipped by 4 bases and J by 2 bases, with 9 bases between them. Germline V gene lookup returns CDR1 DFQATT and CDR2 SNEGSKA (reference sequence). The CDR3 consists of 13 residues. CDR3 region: CSANQGRNQPQHF. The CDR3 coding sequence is TGCAGTGCTAATCAGGGGCGCAATCAGCCCCAGCATTTT.

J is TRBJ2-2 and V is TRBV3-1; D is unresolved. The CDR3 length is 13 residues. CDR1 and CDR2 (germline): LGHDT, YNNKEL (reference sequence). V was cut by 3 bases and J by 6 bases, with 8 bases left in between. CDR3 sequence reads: CASSHPLSGELFF. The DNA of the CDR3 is TGTGCCAGCAGCCATCCCTTATCCGGGGAGCTGTTTTTT.